The 9 T cell receptor beta chains reported below all come from one sample, sequenced in a study of blood T cell repertoires in COVID-19. Data came from immunoSEQ multiplex PCR; TCRdb stores just in-frame clones and leaves some out. The data contain about 280,000 clones, approximately 83% of them singletons. Sequencing input: peripheral blood. These receptors were collected from a woman aged 25-40 years who had recovered from COVID-19.

This chain joins TRBV10-1 and TRBJ1-2; D is unresolved. The V end was cut by 2 bases, the J end by 5 bases, with 9 bases between. This CDR3 is 13 amino acids long. CDR1 WNHNN and CDR2 SYGVQD come from the germline V gene (reference sequence). The CDR3 loop is CASSEAMEYGYTF. For the CDR3, the DNA is TGCGCCAGCAGTGAGGCCATGGAGTATGGCTACACCTTC.

The V call is TRBV28, the J call TRBJ1-1, with a tentative D call TRBD1 (5 bases). V lost 4 bases and J lost 3, with 12 bases in between. Per germline, CDR1 MDHEN and CDR2 SYDVKM. The CDR3 extends over 14 amino acids. Written as DNA, the CDR3 is TGTGCCAGCAGTTGGGGGGGATTGGACACTGAAGCTTTCTTT. Protein sequence: CASSWGGLDTEAFF.

This clone was observed a single time. This rearrangement joins TRBV5-1 to TRBJ2-7; D not resolved. CDR3 length: 13 amino acids. CDR1 and CDR2 (germline): SGHRS, YFSETQ. The germline V and J ends were trimmed by 2 bases and 3 bases, with 9 bases remaining between them. The CDR3 protein is CASSFSPSYEQYF. The CDR3 DNA reads as TGCGCCAGCAGCTTCTCACCTAGCTACGAGCAGTACTTC.

The rearrangement links TRBV19 to TRBJ1-1, with D possibly matching TRBD1 (5 bases). Germline V gene sequence: CDR1 LNHDA, CDR2 SQIVND (reference sequence). This CDR3 contains 15 residues. The V and J ends lost 5 bases and 1 base respectively, with 14 bases between them. CDR3 in DNA: TGTGCCAGTAGTCCCGCGGGAGGGGCGAACACTGAAGCTTTCTTT. Its translation is CASSPAGGANTEAFF.

The chain couples TRBV5-8 to TRBJ2-7; 8 bases match TRBD2. J was trimmed by 2 bases and V by 4 bases; bases with no gene match: 5. The length of the CDR3 is 14 residues. The germline V gene has CDR1 SGHTS and CDR2 YDEGEE. The CDR3 nucleotides read TGTGCCAGCAGCCCGCGGGAGGTCCCCTACGAGCAGTACTTC. Amino acids: CASSPREVPYEQYF.

Many counts were recorded for this clone. This chain connects TRBV24-1 to TRBJ2-7, with TRBD1 matching over 9 bases. V was pared by 4 bases and J by 5 bases, with 8 bases of the junction left unmatched. The germline CDR1 and CDR2 sequences are KGHDR and SFDVKD. There are 15 residues in the CDR3. As DNA, the CDR3 is TGTGCCACCAGTGACCGGGACAGGGTTAACCACGAGCAGTACTTC. As protein: CATSDRDRVNHEQYF.

This rearrangement joins TRBV18 to TRBJ1-5; D might be TRBD1 (5 bases). V lost 5 bases, J lost 2 bases, and 16 bases lay in between. The CDR3 totals 16 residues. CDR1 and CDR2 from the germline V gene are KGHSH and LQKENI. CDR3 DNA: TGTGCCAGCTCAGGGCAGGGTCCGACCCGCAATCAGCCCCAGCATTTT. It translates to CASSGQGPTRNQPQHF.

The V gene is TRBV6-2 or TRBV6-3, the J gene TRBJ2-2; 16 bases agree with TRBD2. This CDR3 has 18 amino acids. V dropped 5 bases and J dropped 6; count of bases not matched to a gene: 9. CDR1 and CDR2 (germline): MNHEY, SVGEGT. In DNA, the CDR3 is TGTGCCAGCAGTAGACCGCCCGGGACTAGCGGGAGGGCCGGGGAGCTGTTTTTT. Translating gives CASSRPPGTSGRAGELFF.

V and J are TRBV11-2 and TRBJ2-7; TRBD2 agrees at 11 bases. This CDR3 comprises 15 residues. With 2 bases clipped from V and 6 bases from J, the junction kept 6 bases outside the gene matches. The V gene's germline CDR1 is SGHAT and CDR2 FQNNGV. The CDR3: CASSLSSGGSLEQYF. CDR3 nucleotide sequence: TGTGCCAGCAGCTTATCTAGCGGGGGGAGTCTCGAGCAGTACTTC. The variable domain in full, completed from reference TRBV11-2 and TRBJ2-7, reads EAGVAQSPRYKIIEKRQSVAFWCNPISGHATLYWYQQILGQGPKLLIQFQNNGVVDDSQLPKDRFSAERLKGVDSTLKIQPAKLEDSAVYLCASSLSSGGSLEQYFGPGTRLTVT.